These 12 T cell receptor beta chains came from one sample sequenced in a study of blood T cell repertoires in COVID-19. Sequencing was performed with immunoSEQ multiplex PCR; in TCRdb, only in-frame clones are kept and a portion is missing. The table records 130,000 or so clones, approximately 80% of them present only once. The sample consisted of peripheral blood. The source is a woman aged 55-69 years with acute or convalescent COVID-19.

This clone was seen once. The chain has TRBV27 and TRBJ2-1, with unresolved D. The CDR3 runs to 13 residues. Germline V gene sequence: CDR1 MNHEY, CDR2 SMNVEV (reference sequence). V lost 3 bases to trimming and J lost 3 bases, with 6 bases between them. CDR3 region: CASSLSVYNEQFF. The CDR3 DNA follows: TGTGCCAGCAGTTTGAGCGTCTACAATGAGCAGTTCTTC.

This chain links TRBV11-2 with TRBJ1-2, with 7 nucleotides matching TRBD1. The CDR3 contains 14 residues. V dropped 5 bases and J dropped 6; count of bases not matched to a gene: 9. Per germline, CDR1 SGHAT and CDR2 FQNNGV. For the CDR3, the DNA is TGTGCCAGCAGCCCTAATAGAGGGGGCAATGGCTACACCTTC. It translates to CASSPNRGGNGYTF. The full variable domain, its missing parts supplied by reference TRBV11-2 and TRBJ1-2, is EAGVAQSPRYKIIEKRQSVAFWCNPISGHATLYWYQQILGQGPKLLIQFQNNGVVDDSQLPKDRFSAERLKGVDSTLKIQPAKLEDSAVYLCASSPNRGGNGYTFGSGTRLTVV.

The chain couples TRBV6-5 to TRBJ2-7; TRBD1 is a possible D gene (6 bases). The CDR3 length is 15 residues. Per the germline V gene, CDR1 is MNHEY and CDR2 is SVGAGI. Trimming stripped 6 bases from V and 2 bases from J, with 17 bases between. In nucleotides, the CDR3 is TGTGCCAGCAGCCGGGACACTCACCCTACCTACGAGCAGTACTTC. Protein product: CASSRDTHPTYEQYF.

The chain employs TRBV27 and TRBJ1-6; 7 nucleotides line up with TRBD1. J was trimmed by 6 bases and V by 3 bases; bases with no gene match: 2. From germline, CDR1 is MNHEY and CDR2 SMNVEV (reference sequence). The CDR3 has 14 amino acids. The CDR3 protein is CASSFPGGNSPLHF. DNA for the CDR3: TGTGCCAGCAGTTTCCCAGGGGGTAATTCACCCCTCCACTTT.

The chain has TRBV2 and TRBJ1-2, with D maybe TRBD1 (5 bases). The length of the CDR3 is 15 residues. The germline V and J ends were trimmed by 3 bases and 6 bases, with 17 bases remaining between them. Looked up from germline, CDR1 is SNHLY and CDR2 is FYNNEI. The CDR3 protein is CASSDPQVNGNGYTF. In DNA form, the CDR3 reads TGTGCCAGCAGTGATCCACAGGTCAATGGAAATGGCTACACCTTC.

CDR3: CASSPVPGELFF. CDR3 DNA: TGTGCCAGCAGTCCTGTCCCCGGGGAGCTGTTTTTT. The V and J genes are TRBV11-2 and TRBJ2-2; unclear D gene. Per the germline V gene, CDR1 is SGHAT and CDR2 is FQNNGV. The CDR3 covers 12 residues. V gave up 6 bases and J gave up 6 bases, with 8 bases separating them.

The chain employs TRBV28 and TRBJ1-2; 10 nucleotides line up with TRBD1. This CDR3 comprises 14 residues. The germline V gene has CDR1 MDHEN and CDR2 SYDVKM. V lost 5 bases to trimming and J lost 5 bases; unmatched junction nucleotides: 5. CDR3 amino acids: CASSRDRGGYGYTF. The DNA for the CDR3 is TGTGCCAGCAGTCGGGACAGGGGTGGATATGGCTACACCTTC.

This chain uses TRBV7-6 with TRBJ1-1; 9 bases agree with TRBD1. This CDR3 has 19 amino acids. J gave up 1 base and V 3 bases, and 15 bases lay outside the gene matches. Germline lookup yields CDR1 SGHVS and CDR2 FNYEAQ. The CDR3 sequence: CASSFYAGTGITGNTEAFF. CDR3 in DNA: TGTGCCAGCAGCTTCTACGCCGGGACAGGGATTACTGGGAACACTGAAGCTTTCTTT.

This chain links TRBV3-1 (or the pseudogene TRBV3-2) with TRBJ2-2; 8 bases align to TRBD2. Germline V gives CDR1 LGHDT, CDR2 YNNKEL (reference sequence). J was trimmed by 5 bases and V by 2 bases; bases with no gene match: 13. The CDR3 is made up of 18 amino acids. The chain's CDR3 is CASSQPSGGVKRTGELFF. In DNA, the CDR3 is TGTGCCAGCAGCCAACCCTCGGGGGGGGTTAAACGAACCGGGGAGCTGTTTTTT.

CDR3 protein: CASSEAPDWMNTEAFF. Written as DNA, the CDR3 is TGTGCCAGCAGTGAAGCCCCGGACTGGATGAACACTGAAGCTTTCTTT. The rearrangement joins TRBV6-1 to TRBJ1-1; D gene ambiguous. The length of the CDR3 is 16 residues. The germline CDR1 and CDR2 sequences are MNHNS and SASEGT. V was pared by 0 bases and J by 0 bases, with 11 bases between.

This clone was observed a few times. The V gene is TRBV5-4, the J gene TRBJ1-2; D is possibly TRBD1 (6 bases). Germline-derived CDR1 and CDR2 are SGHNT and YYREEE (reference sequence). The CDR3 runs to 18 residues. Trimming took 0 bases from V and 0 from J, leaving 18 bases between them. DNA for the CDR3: TGTGCCAGCAGCTTGGGGGGGCCCCCGGGCAGCTCTAACTATGGCTACACCTTC. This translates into CASSLGGPPGSSNYGYTF. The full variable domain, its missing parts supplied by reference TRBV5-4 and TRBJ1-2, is ETGVTQSPTHLIKTRGQQVTLRCSSQSGHNTVSWYQQALGQGPQFIFQYYREEENGRGNFPPRFSGLQFPNYSSELNVNALELDDSALYLCASSLGGPPGSSNYGYTFGSGTRLTVV.

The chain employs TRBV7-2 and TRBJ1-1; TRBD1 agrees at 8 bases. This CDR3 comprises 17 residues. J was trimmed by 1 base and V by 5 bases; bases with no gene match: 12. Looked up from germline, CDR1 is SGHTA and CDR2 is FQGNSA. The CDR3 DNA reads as TGTGCCAGCAGCCGGCCCAGGACAGGGTACCCGAACACTGAAGCTTTCTTT. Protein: CASSRPRTGYPNTEAFF.